This is a list of T cell receptor beta chains from one sample in a study of T cell responses to AZD1222 COVID-19 vaccine. Clones were read by immunoSEQ multiplex PCR, and TCRdb kept only the in-frame ones, dropping some. This table holds some 150,000 clones, 90% to 95% found once. The material sequenced was peripheral blood, taken on day 0 of AZD1222 vaccination. The receptors originated from an adult in good health. The CDR3 runs from the conserved cysteine through the conserved F or W. The D gene is left open where the match is weak. Part of the rows lack a size; the others show once, few, many or a class for expanded clones.

J gene	V gene	clone size	D gene	CDR3 DNA	CDR3 protein
TRBJ1-2	TRBV28	.	.	TGTGCCAGCAGTGGGCAGACAAATGGCTACACCTTC	CASSGQTNGYTF
TRBJ1-6	TRBV4-3	.	.	TGCGCCAGCAGCCAGAGGGGCGATAATTCACCCCTCCACTTT	CASSQRGDNSPLHF
TRBJ1-5	TRBV27	.	TRBD1	TGTGCCAGCAGTCCATGGACAGGGGTGGATCAGCCCCAGCATTTT	CASSPWTGVDQPQHF
TRBJ1-6	TRBV9	.	.	TGTGCCAGCCAACCCTTCGACAGCCTCAATTCACCCCTCCACTTT	CASQPFDSLNSPLHF
TRBJ2-4	TRBV5-4	.	.	TGTGCCAGCAGCTTGGGGTTGGCCAAAAACATTCAGTACTTC	CASSLGLAKNIQYF
TRBJ2-1	TRBV25-1	.	.	TGTGCCAGCAAAAAAGGACTATCCTACAATGAGCAGTTCTTC	CASKKGLSYNEQFF
TRBJ1-2	TRBV5-1	.	.	TGCGCCAGCAGCTGGGCCTTAGGGGATCTTAAGGGCCAAGATGGCTACACCTTC	CASSWALGDLKGQDGYTF
TRBJ1-1	TRBV6-5	.	.	TGTGCCAGCAGTTATAAGATTTGGAGCACTGAAGCTTTCTTT	CASSYKIWSTEAFF
TRBJ1-2	TRBV6-2/TRBV6-3	.	.	TGTGCCAGCAGTTACCACCAGGGACGTTTAGGCTACACCTTC	CASSYHQGRLGYTF
TRBJ1-1	TRBV19	.	.	TGTGCCAGTAGTATAGACGACAGATGGAACACTGAAGCTTTCTTT	CASSIDDRWNTEAFF
TRBJ1-3	TRBV7-8	.	.	TGTGCCAGCAGCTTCTCGGGGGCTGCTGGAAACACCATATATTTT	CASSFSGAAGNTIYF
TRBJ1-5	TRBV5-1	.	.	TGCGCCAGCAGCTTGGAGGGTCATAGCAATCAGCCCCAGCATTTT	CASSLEGHSNQPQHF
TRBJ2-1	TRBV15	.	TRBD2	TGTGCCACCAGCAGAACGCAGCGGGGGGGTTACAATGAGCAGTTCTTC	CATSRTQRGGYNEQFF
TRBJ2-1	TRBV28	.	.	TGTGCCAGCAGAAGAGGGGGCGCGGGGGACAATGAGCAGTTCTTC	CASRRGGAGDNEQFF
TRBJ1-5	TRBV5-1	.	TRBD1	TGCGCCAGCAAGAAGACCGGGACAGGGGGAAGCAATCAGCCCCAGCATTTT	CASKKTGTGGSNQPQHF
TRBJ1-1	TRBV2	.	TRBD1	TGTGCCAGCAGTGGGCCCCGACAGGGGCGGAAAGCTTTCTTT	CASSGPRQGRKAFF
TRBJ2-1	TRBV28	.	.	TGTGCCAGCAGTTCGCGGACAGCTAGCTCCTACAATGAGCAGTTCTTC	CASSSRTASSYNEQFF
TRBJ1-2	TRBV6-4	once	TRBD1	TGTGCCAGCAGTGACACCCCTGACAGGGGGCCTAACTATGGCTACACCTTC	CASSDTPDRGPNYGYTF
TRBJ2-5	TRBV20-1	.	TRBD2	TGCAGTGCTAGTGATGCGGGAGGGGGGGTGACCCAGTACTTC	CSASDAGGGVTQYF
TRBJ2-3	TRBV5-4	.	TRBD2	TGTGCCCCGGGGAGGGGCACAGATACGCAGTATTTT	CAPGRGTDTQYF
TRBJ1-5	TRBV10-3	.	.	TGTGCCATCAGGGCGGGGGACGCTCAGCCCCAGCATTTT	CAIRAGDAQPQHF
TRBJ1-5	TRBV24-1	.	.	TGTGCCACCAGTGAGGGGACACTAAGCAATCAGCCCCAGCATTTT	CATSEGTLSNQPQHF
TRBJ2-2	TRBV6-5	.	TRBD2	TGTGCCAGCAGCCGGGAGGGCTACACCGGGGAGCTGTTTTTT	CASSREGYTGELFF